The 27 T cell receptor beta chains in this list originate from one sample, sequenced in a study of blood T cell repertoires in COVID-19. The assay was immunoSEQ multiplex PCR, and TCRdb's table has in-frame clones only and misses some. This sample has some 330,000 clones; about 92% occur once, and the top ten carry roughly 18%. Sequences were obtained from PBMCs or T cells enriched from blood (not recorded which). Source of these receptors: a woman in her thirties who had recovered from COVID-19.

The chain combines TRBV3-1 (or the pseudogene TRBV3-2) with TRBJ1-2; D might be TRBD1 (6 bases). Germline CDR1 and CDR2: LGHDT and YNNKEL (reference sequence). The germline V and J ends were trimmed by 6 bases and 8 bases, with 13 bases remaining between them. This CDR3 region has 12 residues. CDR3 DNA sequence: TGTGCCAGCAGACAGGGCCCGGGAGGCTACACCTTC. It translates to CASRQGPGGYTF.

J is TRBJ2-7 and V is TRBV3-1 (or the pseudogene TRBV3-2), with D hard to call. This CDR3 is 15 amino acids long. V lost 0 bases and J lost 3, with 12 bases in between. Germline loops: CDR1 LGHDT, CDR2 YNNKEL (reference sequence). DNA of the CDR3: TGTGCCAGCAGCCAAGATCTAGTCCAAGGCTACGAGCAGTACTTC. Its translation is CASSQDLVQGYEQYF.

This chain connects TRBV12-3 or TRBV12-4 to TRBJ2-3; D gene uncertain. V was cut by 6 bases and J by 2 bases, with 9 bases left in between. The CDR3 is 13 amino acids. The CDR3 region is CASRVGYTDTQYF. The CDR3 DNA follows: TGTGCCAGCAGAGTCGGTTACACAGATACGCAGTATTTT.

The chain employs TRBV29-1 and TRBJ1-2; D possibly corresponds to TRBD1 (5 bases). Germline lookup yields CDR1 SQVTM and CDR2 ANQGSEA. This CDR3 contains 14 residues. Between the trimmed V and J ends, which lost 1 base and 4 bases, there was a span of 13 bases. CDR3 loop: CSVEGMGRGYGYTF. CDR3 nucleotide sequence: TGCAGCGTTGAAGGGATGGGGCGCGGCTATGGCTACACCTTC. Combining the CDR3 with reference TRBV29-1 and TRBJ1-2 gives the whole variable domain SAVISQKPSRDICQRGTSLTIQCQVDSQVTMMFWYRQQPGQSLTLIATANQGSEATYESGFVIDKFPISRPNLTFSTLTVSNMSPEDSSIYLCSVEGMGRGYGYTFGSGTRLTVV.

This clone is a singleton in its sample. V usage is TRBV7-9 and J usage is TRBJ1-2; D gene ambiguous. V was cut by 4 bases and J by 5 bases, with 8 bases left in between. CDR3 length equals 12 residues. CDR1 is SEHNR and CDR2 is FQNEAQ in the germline V gene (reference sequence). The CDR3 reads CASSSQIYGYTF. As DNA, the CDR3 is TGTGCCAGCAGCTCACAGATATATGGCTACACCTTC.

The CDR3 loop reads CASSLQGLGETQYF. CDR3 coding DNA: TGTGCCAGCAGTTTACAGGGGCTGGGAGAGACCCAGTACTTC. The chain has TRBV28 and TRBJ2-5, with a tentative D call TRBD1 (6 bases). The CDR3 has 14 amino acids. Per the germline V gene, CDR1 is MDHEN and CDR2 is SYDVKM. Trimming took off 2 bases at V and 4 bases at J, with 11 bases between the two ends.

V is TRBV11-3 and J is TRBJ2-7; 13 bases are a match to TRBD2. The V gene's germline CDR1 is SGHNT and CDR2 YENEEA. The CDR3 is made up of 16 amino acids. J gave up 6 bases and V 5 bases, and 10 bases lay outside the gene matches. As DNA, the CDR3 is TGTGCCAGCAGCCCTGGCGGACTAGCGGGAGAGAGCGAGCAGTACTTC. Protein product: CASSPGGLAGESEQYF.

The chain uses TRBV3-1 (or the pseudogene TRBV3-2) and TRBJ2-7; 7 nucleotides agree with TRBD2. J was trimmed by 0 bases and V by 0 bases; bases with no gene match: 5. The CDR3 has 16 residues. Germline CDR1 and CDR2: LGHDT and YNNKEL (reference sequence). CDR3 sequence (DNA): TGTGCCAGCAGCCAAGAGAGACTAGCTAACTCCTACGAGCAGTACTTC. It yields the protein CASSQERLANSYEQYF.

The CDR3 spells CASSPTLYPGEQPQHF. The DNA for the CDR3 is TGCGCCAGCAGCCCGACCCTATACCCTGGGGAGCAGCCCCAGCATTTT. The rearrangement uses TRBV4-1 and TRBJ1-5; the D is unclear. The germline V gene encodes CDR1 MGHRA and CDR2 YSYEKL. V gave up 4 bases and J gave up 7 bases, with 20 bases separating them. The CDR3 is made up of 16 amino acids.

The chain employs TRBV5-1 and TRBJ2-7; TRBD2 agrees at 15 bases. The V gene's germline CDR1 is SGHRS and CDR2 YFSETQ. V lost 4 bases to trimming and J lost 3 bases; unmatched junction nucleotides: 11. The CDR3 sequence is 18 residues long. CDR3: CASSRTGTSGGPIYEQYF. The CDR3 bases are TGCGCCAGCAGCCGAACCGGGACTAGCGGGGGGCCGATCTACGAGCAGTACTTC.

The V call is TRBV5-4, the J call TRBJ2-5; 9 bases are a match to TRBD1. The germline V gene encodes CDR1 SGHNT and CDR2 YYREEE (reference sequence). The CDR3 is made up of 14 amino acids. V gave up 5 bases and J gave up 7 bases; unmatched junction bases: 9. The CDR3 DNA reads TGTGCCAGCAGGGAAGGACAGGGGAGGGGGACCCAGTACTTC. This sequence encodes CASREGQGRGTQYF. Using reference TRBV5-4 and TRBJ2-5 for the parts outside the CDR3, the full variable domain is ETGVTQSPTHLIKTRGQQVTLRCSSQSGHNTVSWYQQALGQGPQFIFQYYREEENGRGNFPPRFSGLQFPNYSSELNVNALELDDSALYLCASREGQGRGTQYFGPGTRLLVL.

The J gene is TRBJ1-1, the V gene TRBV6-1; D is unresolved. CDR3 length equals 14 residues. The germline V and J ends were trimmed by 3 bases and 1 base, with 9 bases remaining between them. Per the germline V gene, CDR1 is MNHNS and CDR2 is SASEGT. The DNA of the CDR3 is TGTGCCAGCAGTGACCACACCAAGAACACTGAAGCTTTCTTT. This sequence encodes CASSDHTKNTEAFF.

The chain combines TRBV28 with TRBJ1-6, with 8 positions matching TRBD1. This CDR3 region has 15 residues. The V segment lost 5 bases and the J segment 9 bases; nucleotides outside the gene matches: 9. From germline, CDR1 is MDHEN and CDR2 SYDVKM. The chain's CDR3 is CASSTPGQASSPLHF. The CDR3 DNA is TGTGCCAGCAGTACCCCGGGACAGGCAAGTTCACCCCTCCACTTT. The variable domain in full, completed from reference TRBV28 and TRBJ1-6, reads DVKVTQSSRYLVKRTGEKVFLECVQDMDHENMFWYRQDPGLGLRLIYFSYDVKMKEKGDIPEGYSVSREKKERFSLILESASTNQTSMYLCASSTPGQASSPLHFGNGTRLTVT.

The genes are TRBV30 and TRBJ2-7, with a possible D match to TRBD2 (5 bases). The CDR3 runs to 13 residues. Trimming cost V 4 bases and J 9 bases, with 19 bases left between them. Germline V gene data show CDR1 as GTSNPN and CDR2 as SVGIG (reference sequence). CDR3: CAWMIQPSRGQYF. The CDR3, as DNA: TGTGCCTGGATGATCCAGCCATCACGGGGGCAGTACTTC.

This rearrangement joins TRBV10-3 to TRBJ1-1; D is perhaps TRBD1 (5 bases). Trimming took off 0 bases at V and 6 bases at J, with 11 bases between the two ends. The CDR3 has 14 amino acids. In germline, CDR1 is ENHRY, CDR2 SYGVKD. The CDR3 nucleotides are TGTGCCATCAGTGAGTCGAAAGGCAGGGCTGAAGCTTTCTTT. As protein: CAISESKGRAEAFF.

A word on this clone: Other DNA sequences in this specimen translate into the identical CDR3. The genes are TRBV28 and TRBJ2-5; 7 positions agree with TRBD1. V was pared by 2 bases and J by 5 bases, with 5 bases of the junction left unmatched. CDR3 length: 14 residues. From germline, CDR1 is MDHEN and CDR2 SYDVKM. Here the CDR3 DNA reads TGTGCCAGCAGTTTAAGGGGGCTGAGCGAGACCCAGTACTTC. Protein product: CASSLRGLSETQYF.

CDR3 sequence: CASSNTRTGGRLGGYTF. The CDR3 bases are TGTGCCAGCAGCAATACAAGGACAGGGGGCAGGTTGGGAGGCTACACCTTC. This chain connects TRBV7-8 to TRBJ1-2; 11 bases are a match to TRBD1. Trimming took 5 bases from V and 8 from J; bases not matched to a gene: 16. From germline, CDR1 is SGHVS and CDR2 FQNEAQ. CDR3 length equals 17 residues.

This clone was detected once. The chain recombines TRBV7-2 with TRBJ2-5, with 13 bases identical to TRBD2. The CDR3 loop spans 18 amino acids. V trimming: 5 bases; J trimming: 3 bases; junction bases outside the gene matches: 12. Per germline, CDR1 SGHTA and CDR2 FQGNSA. The CDR3 DNA is TGTGCCAGCAGCCTACATTTACTAGCGGGAGGGGGAAAAGAGACCCAGTACTTC. Its protein is CASSLHLLAGGGKETQYF.

This chain connects TRBV3-1 (or the pseudogene TRBV3-2) to TRBJ1-3; D gene uncertain. Germline CDR1 is LGHDT and CDR2 is YNNKEL (reference sequence). The V end lost 2 bases, the J end lost 3 bases, and 8 bases lay between the germline ends. The CDR3 is 14 residues long. CDR3 residues: CASSQQRGGNTIYF. CDR3 in DNA: TGTGCCAGCAGCCAACAACGGGGTGGAAACACCATATATTTT.

This clone was seen only once. V gene TRBV5-1 combines with J gene TRBJ2-1, with D perhaps matching TRBD1 (6 bases). This CDR3 is 13 amino acids long. Germline CDR1 reads SGHRS; CDR2 reads YFSETQ. The V and J ends lost 7 bases and 7 bases respectively, with 15 bases between them. The DNA of the CDR3 is TGCGCCAGCCGAGAAGGACAGCAGAATGAGCAGTTCTTC. Its protein is CASREGQQNEQFF.

The gene calls are TRBV10-2 and TRBJ1-1; D call uncertain. CDR1 and CDR2 from the germline V gene are WSHSY and SAAADI. V lost 9 bases and J 0 bases, leaving 14 bases between the germline ends. The CDR3 runs 14 residues. CDR3 sequence: CASQWGGMNTEAFF. Written as DNA, the CDR3 is TGCGCCAGTCAATGGGGAGGGATGAACACTGAAGCTTTCTTT.

V usage is TRBV27 and J usage is TRBJ1-2; no clear D gene. CDR1 and CDR2 (germline): MNHEY, SMNVEV (reference sequence). The V end lost 2 bases, the J end lost 1 base, and 11 bases lay between the germline ends. The CDR3 is 15 amino acids. CDR3 sequence (DNA): TGTGCCAGCAGTTTACGAGGAGGGTATAACTATGGCTACACCTTC. Translated, it gives CASSLRGGYNYGYTF.

This clone was observed a handful of times. The chain is built from TRBV7-9 and TRBJ2-1, with D possibly TRBD1 on 5 matching bases. The CDR3 extends over 12 amino acids. From germline, CDR1 is SEHNR and CDR2 FQNEAQ (reference sequence). Trimming removed 5 bases from V and 9 bases from J, with 11 bases in between. CDR3 sequence: CASSRAQGEQFF. In nucleotides, the CDR3 is TGTGCCAGCAGCCGGGCGCAGGGTGAGCAGTTCTTC.

This clone was seen once. The CDR3 is CARKKTGASDSQQETQYF. In nucleotides, the CDR3 is TGTGCCAGAAAGAAGACCGGGGCTAGCGATAGTCAACAAGAGACCCAGTACTTC. This chain links TRBV19 with TRBJ2-5, with D maybe TRBD2 (6 bases). The V gene lost 9 bases and the J gene lost 2 bases, with 28 bases spanning the gap. The CDR3 length is 18 residues. Germline V CDR1 and CDR2: LNHDA, SQIVND (reference sequence).

The V call is TRBV5-1, the J call TRBJ2-7; TRBD1 matches 8 bases. V was pared by 0 bases and J by 6 bases, with 8 bases of the junction left unmatched. This CDR3 has 15 residues. Germline lookup yields CDR1 SGHRS and CDR2 YFSETQ. CDR3 nucleotides: TGCGCCAGCAGCTTGGGACAGGGGCATGGGTCCGAGCAGTACTTC. Translating gives CASSLGQGHGSEQYF.

This chain joins TRBV6-5 and TRBJ1-1; D ambiguous. Trimming removed 6 bases from V and 1 base from J, with 12 bases in between. The CDR3 is made up of 14 amino acids. CDR1 and CDR2 from the germline V gene are MNHEY and SVGAGI. The CDR3: CASSGGEGNTEAFF. In DNA form, the CDR3 reads TGTGCCAGCAGCGGAGGCGAGGGGAACACTGAAGCTTTCTTT.

V and J are TRBV7-9 and TRBJ1-4; TRBD1 matches at 12 bases. The CDR3 is made up of 15 amino acids. Germline V gives CDR1 SEHNR, CDR2 FQNEAQ (reference sequence). The V and J ends lost 4 bases and 8 bases, in that order; junction bases with no gene match: 5. The CDR3 nucleotides are TGTGCCAGCAGCTGGGGGACAGGGGGCCGAGAAAAACTGTTTTTT. It yields the protein CASSWGTGGREKLFF.